A single T cell receptor (beta chain) is shown here with its context. V was pared by 1 base and J by 0 bases, with 10 bases between. CDR1 and CDR2 (germline): SGHTA, FQGNSA. This CDR3 has 15 residues. This sample is drawn from a study of CD8 T cells in Susac syndrome. Random-hexamer reverse transcription was applied to roughly 0.5 to 1 ug RNA. The amplification used immunoSEQ multiplex PCR on TCR beta CDR3; it spanned 54 Vbeta and 13 Jbeta. TCRdb itself ran the immunoSEQ multiplex PCR reads through MiXCR, one entry per CDR3 protein. The sample consists of hundreds of thousands of distinct CDR3 sequences, 70% to 90% of them appearing once.

This chain links TRBV7-2 with TRBJ2-7; D gene unclear. The sequence derives from a human donor with multiple sclerosis. The sample taken for sequencing was CD8+ T cells from PBMCs. Written as DNA, the CDR3 is TGTGCCAGCAGCTTAGAAGTCTACAGCTCCTACGAGCAGTACTTC. It codes for CASSLEVYSSYEQYF.